This T cell receptor beta chain was obtained from a study of OX40 agonist ivuxolimab in advanced cancers. Across the whole study: Each dose-escalation patient presented with hepatocellular carcinoma, melanoma, renal cell or head and neck cancer. Eligibility admitted prior anti-PD-1, anti-PD-L1 or anti-CTLA-4 therapy; 35% to 40% had some.

Patients with autoimmune history or systemic immunosuppression were excluded. Study-level results: CD4+ and CD8+ blood T cells expanded clonally by week 6 at 0.1 to 3.0 mg/kg.

This clone was observed once. Antigen unknown. Using immunoSEQ multiplex PCR, the repertoire was profiled, and TCRdb retains in-frame clones only, with some absent. The table shows over 50,000 clones, with approximately 88% occurring only once. The CDR3 extends over 14 amino acids. With 6 bases clipped from V and 0 bases from J, the junction kept 4 bases outside the gene matches. The germline CDR1 and CDR2 sequences are SNHLY and FYNNEI. This receptor was identified in an adult with an advanced solid tumor such as melanoma, head and neck, liver or kidney cancer. Material: CD4+ or CD8+ T cells sorted from blood, obtained in a trial of the OX40 agonist ivuxolimab. The V and J genes are TRBV2 and TRBJ2-5; 7 nucleotides match TRBD1. CDR3: CASSKTGNQETQYF. CDR3 sequence (DNA): TGTGCCAGCAGCAAGACAGGGAACCAAGAGACCCAGTACTTC.